Each of the 2 T cell receptor beta chains below was sequenced from the same sample in a study of shared T cell receptors in the human thymus. Sequencing used immunoSEQ multiplex PCR; TCRdb keeps in-frame clones, though not all of them. The table records over 450,000 clones, 75% to 80% of them present only once. This sample also appeared in a second study, on human thymus T cells.

The sample was thymocytes. The receptors derive from a boy in the first two years of life with a congenital heart defect.

The rearrangement links TRBV6-5 to TRBJ1-3; D gene unclear. The V end lost 1 base, the J end lost 0 bases, and 10 bases lay between the germline ends. Germline CDR1 MNHEY, CDR2 SVGAGI. CDR3 length: 16 amino acids. The DNA for the CDR3 is TGTGCCAGCAGTTACTTGAAGCGGGGCTCTGGAAACACCATATATTTT. Encoded protein: CASSYLKRGSGNTIYF.

This chain links TRBV4-2 with TRBJ2-3, with 8 bases matching TRBD2. Trimming removed 3 bases from V and 0 bases from J; junction bases left unmatched: 2. The CDR3 spans 15 residues. In germline, CDR1 is LGHNA, CDR2 YNFKEQ. Written as DNA, the CDR3 is TGTGCCAGCAGCCAGGCGGGAGGAAGCACAGATACGCAGTATTTT. Translation gives CASSQAGGSTDTQYF.